This T cell receptor (beta chain) comes out of a study of tumor-infiltrating lymphocytes in oesophageal squamous cell carcinoma. MiXCR, run by TCRdb on the PCR reads, gives a single entry per CDR3 protein. The sample yields about 15,000 distinct CDR3 sequences, around 51% seen once. This CDR3 is 15 amino acids long. Losses at the gene ends were 5 bases for V and 4 bases for J; bases not matched to a gene: 7. Germline CDR1 SGHVT, CDR2 SQSDAQ. Sequencing used esophageal tumor tissue. The TCR sequence derives from a female donor with esophageal squamous cell carcinoma. This chain links TRBV7-4 with TRBJ2-1; 8 bases are shared with TRBD2. CDR3 in DNA: TGTGCCAGCAGCGCCGGGACTAGGGGATACAATGAGCAGTTCTTC. Translation: CASSAGTRGYNEQFF.